Following are 18 T cell receptor beta chains from one sample sequenced in a study of cytomegalovirus exposure and HLA in healthy donors. With 60 Vbeta and 13 Jbeta primers, the PCR was carried out. Measured with immunoSEQ multiplex PCR; TCRdb has only the in-frame clones, and not every one. The table shows around 190,000 clones, with around 78% occurring only once. The sequenced sample was PBMCs. The receptors come from a woman in her thirties in good health and CMV-seropositive.

CDR3 nucleotides: TGCGCCAGCAGCCTACTAGCGCTCGGTGAGCAGTTCTTC. It is translated as CASSLLALGEQFF. This chain joins TRBV4-1 and TRBJ2-1; 7 nucleotides match TRBD2. J gave up 9 bases and V 4 bases, and 6 bases lay outside the gene matches. CDR3 length equals 13 residues. Germline CDR1 and CDR2: MGHRA and YSYEKL.

The V and J genes are TRBV6-1 and TRBJ2-5; weak D call: TRBD2 (5 bases). The DNA end favors TRBJ2-7, so the J call may be wrong. Per the germline V gene, CDR1 is MNHNS and CDR2 is SASEGT. CDR3 length: 13 amino acids. For the CDR3, the DNA is TGTGCCAGCTGGGAGAGGAGCTCCTACGAGCAGTACTTC. Protein product: CASWERSSYEQYF.

This clone occurred once. The rearrangement joins TRBV6-5 to TRBJ1-6; D unclear. There are 14 residues in the CDR3. V gave up 8 bases and J gave up 0 bases, with 8 bases separating them. Germline V gives CDR1 MNHEY, CDR2 SVGAGI. The CDR3 region is CASRGNSYNSPLHF. CDR3 sequence (DNA): TGTGCCAGCCGAGGGAACTCCTATAATTCACCCCTCCACTTT.

The chain joins TRBV10-3 to TRBJ1-3; D is undetermined. Germline values: CDR1 ENHRY, CDR2 SYGVKD. The CDR3 consists of 15 residues. V was pared by 3 bases and J by 3 bases, with 12 bases between. The CDR3 DNA reads as TGTGCCATCAGTGATGCTAGCGACCGTGGAAACACCATATATTTT. As protein: CAISDASDRGNTIYF.

The chain uses TRBV19 and TRBJ1-1; maybe TRBD1 (6 bases). This CDR3 is built from 15 residues. CDR1 and CDR2 from the germline V gene are LNHDA and SQIVND (reference sequence). Trimming shortened V by 4 bases and J by 5 bases, and 17 bases separated the two germline ends. The CDR3 DNA follows: TGTGCCAGTAGTAACCGGGGGCCCGGGGGGACTGAAGCTTTCTTT. This codes for CASSNRGPGGTEAFF.

The chain combines TRBV7-9 with TRBJ2-2; perhaps TRBD1 as D (6 bases). Germline lookup yields CDR1 SEHNR and CDR2 FQNEAQ (reference sequence). V was shortened by 3 bases and J by 1 base, with 18 bases between the two germline ends. The CDR3 loop spans 18 amino acids. CDR3 residues: CASSLGDRLEKNTGELFF. In DNA, the CDR3 is TGTGCCAGCAGCTTGGGTGACAGGTTGGAAAAGAACACCGGGGAGCTGTTTTTT. Variable domain in full (rest from reference TRBV7-9 and TRBJ2-2): DTGVSQNPRHKITKRGQNVTFRCDPISEHNRLYWYRQTLGQGPEFLTYFQNEAQLEKSRLLSDRFSAERPKGSFSTLEIQRTEQGDSAMYLCASSLGDRLEKNTGELFFGEGSRLTVL.

This clone was picked up one time. The junction shows a germline mismatch at one end, possibly a read error. The rearrangement joins TRBV7-9 to TRBJ1-1; possibly TRBD1 for D (5 bases). Germline V gives CDR1 SEHNR, CDR2 FQNEAQ (reference sequence). The CDR3 contains 14 residues. CDR3 in DNA: TGTTCCAGCAACCTCCTCCAAAGCCAGGGTAGGGCTTTCTTT. This codes for CSSNLLQSQGRAFF.

This sequence joins TRBV28 and TRBJ2-7; a possible D gene is TRBD1 (6 bases). With 6 bases removed from V and 0 bases from J, the gap between germline ends came to 15 bases. Germline values: CDR1 MDHEN, CDR2 SYDVKM. The CDR3 extends over 15 amino acids. The CDR3 region has the DNA TGTGCCAGCAGCCTAGGCAGGACAGCCTCCTACGAGCAGTACTTC. It codes for CASSLGRTASYEQYF. Drawing the rest from reference TRBV28 and TRBJ2-7, the complete variable domain is DVKVTQSSRYLVKRTGEKVFLECVQDMDHENMFWYRQDPGLGLRLIYFSYDVKMKEKGDIPEGYSVSREKKERFSLILESASTNQTSMYLCASSLGRTASYEQYFGPGTRLTVT.

The chain joins TRBV4-3 to TRBJ1-1; D perhaps matches TRBD1 (5 bases). Trimming removed 0 bases at V and 5 bases at J, with 13 bases between. Looked up from germline, CDR1 is LGHNA and CDR2 is YSLEER. The length of the CDR3 is 15 residues. The CDR3 DNA reads as TGCGCCAGCAGCCAAGAGGGATGGGGGGAAACTGAAGCTTTCTTT. Its protein is CASSQEGWGETEAFF.

The rearrangement links TRBV5-8 to TRBJ2-3; tentative D call: TRBD2 (7 bases). Germline V gene lookup returns CDR1 SGHTS and CDR2 YDEGEE. The CDR3 length is 16 residues. Trimming left V 4 bases short and J 2 bases short, with 17 bases between. CDR3 bases: TGTGCCAGCAGCGTGGCTGGGGGGGGCCTCACAGATACGCAGTATTTT. As protein: CASSVAGGGLTDTQYF.

This clone turned up a few times. The gene calls are TRBV7-2 and TRBJ2-1; TRBD1 might be the D (7 bases). V was clipped by 6 bases and J by 10 bases, with 22 bases between them. This CDR3 spans 15 amino acids. Germline V gene lookup returns CDR1 SGHTA and CDR2 FQGNSA. The CDR3 DNA sequence: TGTGCCAGCAGTCCCGGCGGAGGGGGCGAGAGGGAGCAGTTCTTC. Its protein is CASSPGGGGEREQFF. Together with reference TRBV7-2 and TRBJ2-1, the CDR3 gives the full variable domain: GAGVSQSPSNKVTEKGKDVELRCDPISGHTALYWYRQSLGQGLEFLIYFQGNSAPDKSGLPSDRFSAERTGGSVSTLTIQRTQQEDSAVYLCASSPGGGGEREQFFGPGTRLTVL.

The rearrangement links TRBV30 to TRBJ2-5; no definite D call. The CDR3 loop spans 15 amino acids. Germline V gives CDR1 GTSNPN, CDR2 SVGIG (reference sequence). V lost 3 bases and J 5 bases, leaving 19 bases between the germline ends. In nucleotides, the CDR3 is TGTGCCTGGAGAGATGCTAGGTTAACGTCGGAGACCCAGTACTTC. Translation gives CAWRDARLTSETQYF.

V usage is TRBV2 and J usage is TRBJ2-7, with 7 bases lining up with TRBD2. With 6 bases clipped from V and 5 bases from J, the junction kept 10 bases outside the gene matches. The CDR3 has 14 residues. The germline gives CDR1 SNHLY, CDR2 FYNNEI. The CDR3 spells CASSVGLGGNEQYF. As DNA, the CDR3 is TGTGCCAGCAGCGTTGGACTAGGTGGAAACGAGCAGTACTTC.

This clone showed up just a few times. The rearrangement joins TRBV28 to TRBJ1-5, with D unclear. In germline, CDR1 is MDHEN, CDR2 SYDVKM. The V end was cut by 4 bases, the J end by 9 bases, with 19 bases between. CDR3 length: 15 residues. This CDR3 is CASSSTTGPSGPQHF. In DNA form, the CDR3 reads TGTGCCAGCAGTTCGACCACGGGTCCCTCCGGGCCCCAGCATTTT.

The chain uses TRBV7-6 and TRBJ2-7; D not resolved. This CDR3 comprises 13 residues. The germline CDR1 and CDR2 sequences are SGHVS and FNYEAQ. The V gene lost 0 bases and the J gene lost 3 bases, with 6 bases spanning the gap. CDR3 in DNA: TGTGCCAGCAGCTTAGCTGGAGACTACGAGCAGTACTTC. Amino acid sequence: CASSLAGDYEQYF.

The chain couples TRBV28 to TRBJ2-5; 8 bases map to TRBD2. Germline loops: CDR1 MDHEN, CDR2 SYDVKM. The CDR3 totals 15 residues. V lost 5 bases and J lost 3; bases outside the gene matches: 8. CDR3 sequence: CASSPGGGTEETQYF. CDR3 nucleotide sequence: TGTGCCAGCAGTCCCGGGGGGGGGACGGAAGAGACCCAGTACTTC.

The chain links TRBV5-1 to TRBJ2-7; D gene uncertain. Germline V gene lookup returns CDR1 SGHRS and CDR2 YFSETQ. The ends were cut back, 0 bases at V and 4 bases at J, with 11 bases in the middle. CDR3 size: 14 residues. CDR3 region: CASSLATGGYEQYF. The CDR3 nucleotides are TGCGCCAGCAGCTTGGCTACGGGTGGATACGAGCAGTACTTC.

The sample holds a few counts of this clone. This chain connects TRBV6-6 to TRBJ2-7; the match to TRBD1 covers 9 bases. In germline, CDR1 is MNHNY, CDR2 SVGAGI (reference sequence). The CDR3 spans 15 residues. The V segment lost 5 bases and the J segment 4 bases; nucleotides outside the gene matches: 9. CDR3 loop: CASSPSGTGWYEQYF. CDR3 sequence (DNA): TGTGCCAGCAGTCCCTCTGGGACAGGGTGGTACGAGCAGTACTTC.